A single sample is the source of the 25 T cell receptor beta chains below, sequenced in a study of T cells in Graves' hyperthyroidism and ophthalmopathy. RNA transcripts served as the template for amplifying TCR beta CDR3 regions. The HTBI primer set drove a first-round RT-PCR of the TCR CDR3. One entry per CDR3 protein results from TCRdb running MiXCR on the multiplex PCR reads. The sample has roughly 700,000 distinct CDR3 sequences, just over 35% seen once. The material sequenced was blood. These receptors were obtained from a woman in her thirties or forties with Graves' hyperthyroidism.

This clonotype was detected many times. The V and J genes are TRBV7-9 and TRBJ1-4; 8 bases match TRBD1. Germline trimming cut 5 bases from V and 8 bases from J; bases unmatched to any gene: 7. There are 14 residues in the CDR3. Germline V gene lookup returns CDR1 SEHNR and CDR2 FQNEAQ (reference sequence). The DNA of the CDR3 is TGTGCCAGCAGCCAAAGGACAGGGAGGGAAAAACTGTTTTTT. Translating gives CASSQRTGREKLFF.

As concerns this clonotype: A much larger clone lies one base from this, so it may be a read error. The DNA for the CDR3 is TGTGCCATCAGGGGGGCAGGGAACACTGAAGCTTTCTTT. Protein product: CAIRGAGNTEAFF. V gene TRBV10-3 combines with J gene TRBJ1-1, with a weak D call TRBD1 (6 bases). Per the germline V gene, CDR1 is ENHRY and CDR2 is SYGVKD. The CDR3 spans 13 residues. V lost 6 bases to trimming and J lost 1 base, with 9 bases between them.

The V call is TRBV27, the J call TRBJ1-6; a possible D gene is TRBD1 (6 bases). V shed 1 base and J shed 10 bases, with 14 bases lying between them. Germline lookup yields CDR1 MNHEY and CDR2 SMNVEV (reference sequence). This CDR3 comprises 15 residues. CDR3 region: CASSLLSGGFSPLHF. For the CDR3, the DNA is TGTGCCAGCAGTTTATTGTCGGGGGGCTTCTCACCCCTCCACTTT.

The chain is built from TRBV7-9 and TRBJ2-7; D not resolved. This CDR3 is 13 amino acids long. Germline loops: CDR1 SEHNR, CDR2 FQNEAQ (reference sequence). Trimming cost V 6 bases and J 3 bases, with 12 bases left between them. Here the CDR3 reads CASSFKTGYEQYF. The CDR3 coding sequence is TGTGCCAGCAGTTTCAAGACTGGCTACGAGCAGTACTTC.

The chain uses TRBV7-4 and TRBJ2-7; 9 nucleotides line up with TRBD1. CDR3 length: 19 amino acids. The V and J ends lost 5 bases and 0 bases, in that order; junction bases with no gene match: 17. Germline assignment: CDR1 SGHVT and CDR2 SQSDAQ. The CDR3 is CASSPLGQGIYLSSYEQYF. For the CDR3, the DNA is TGTGCCAGCAGCCCCTTGGGACAGGGCATTTACCTCAGCTCCTACGAGCAGTACTTC.

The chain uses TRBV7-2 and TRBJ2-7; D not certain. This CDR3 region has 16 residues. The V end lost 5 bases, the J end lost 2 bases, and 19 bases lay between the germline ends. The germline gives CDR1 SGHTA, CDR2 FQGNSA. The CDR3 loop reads CASSQEASTYPYEQYF. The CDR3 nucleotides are TGTGCCAGCAGCCAAGAGGCGTCTACTTATCCCTACGAGCAGTACTTC. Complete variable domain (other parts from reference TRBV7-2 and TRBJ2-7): GAGVSQSPSNKVTEKGKDVELRCDPISGHTALYWYRQSLGQGLEFLIYFQGNSAPDKSGLPSDRFSAERTGGSVSTLTIQRTQQEDSAVYLCASSQEASTYPYEQYFGPGTRLTVT.

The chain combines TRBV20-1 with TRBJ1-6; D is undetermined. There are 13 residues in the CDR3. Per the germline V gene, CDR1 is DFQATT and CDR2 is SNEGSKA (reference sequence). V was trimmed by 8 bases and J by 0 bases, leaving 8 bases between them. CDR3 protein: CSYVSSYNSPLHF. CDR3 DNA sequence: TGCAGTTACGTGAGCTCCTATAATTCACCCCTCCACTTT.

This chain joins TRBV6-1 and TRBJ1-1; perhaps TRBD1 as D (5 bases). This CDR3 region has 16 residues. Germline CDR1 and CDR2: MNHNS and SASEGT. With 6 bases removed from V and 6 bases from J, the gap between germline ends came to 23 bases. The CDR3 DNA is TGTGCCAGCAGCTCCGATTCAGGGCTACCCGTCGCTGAAGCTTTCTTT. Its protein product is CASSSDSGLPVAEAFF.

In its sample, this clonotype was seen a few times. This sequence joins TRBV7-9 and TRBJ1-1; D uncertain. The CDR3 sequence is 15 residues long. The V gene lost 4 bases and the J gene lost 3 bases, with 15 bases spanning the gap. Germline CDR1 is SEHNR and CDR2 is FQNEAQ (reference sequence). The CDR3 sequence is CASSWGSVGDTEAFF. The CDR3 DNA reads TGTGCCAGCAGCTGGGGTTCGGTCGGGGACACTGAAGCTTTCTTT.

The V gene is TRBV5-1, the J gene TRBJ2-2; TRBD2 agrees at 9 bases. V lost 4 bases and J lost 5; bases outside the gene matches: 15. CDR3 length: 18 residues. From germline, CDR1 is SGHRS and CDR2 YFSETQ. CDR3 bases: TGCGCCAGCAGCCAAAGTGGGCCAGCGGGGGGTTCTACCGGGGAGCTGTTTTTT. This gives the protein CASSQSGPAGGSTGELFF.

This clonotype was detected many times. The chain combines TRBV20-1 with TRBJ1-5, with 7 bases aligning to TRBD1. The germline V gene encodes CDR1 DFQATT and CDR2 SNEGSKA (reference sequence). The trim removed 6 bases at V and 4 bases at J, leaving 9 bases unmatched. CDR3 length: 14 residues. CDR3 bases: TGCAGTGCCCGGGGACAGCTTCTGAATCAGCCCCAGCATTTT. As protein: CSARGQLLNQPQHF.

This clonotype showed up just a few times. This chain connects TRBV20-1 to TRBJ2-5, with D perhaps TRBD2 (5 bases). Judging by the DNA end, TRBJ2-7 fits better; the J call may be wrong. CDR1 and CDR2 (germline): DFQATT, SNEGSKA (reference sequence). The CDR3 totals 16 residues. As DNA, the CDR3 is TGCAGTGCTAGCGGTGCTTACGGGGTCGGGATCCACGAGCAGTACTTC. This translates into CSASGAYGVGIHEQYF.

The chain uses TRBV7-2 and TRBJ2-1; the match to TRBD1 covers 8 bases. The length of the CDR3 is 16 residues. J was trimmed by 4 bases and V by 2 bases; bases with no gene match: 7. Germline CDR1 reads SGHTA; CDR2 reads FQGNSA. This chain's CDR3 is CASSLLLGQGYNEQFF. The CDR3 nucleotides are TGTGCCAGCAGCTTACTATTAGGACAGGGATACAATGAGCAGTTCTTC.

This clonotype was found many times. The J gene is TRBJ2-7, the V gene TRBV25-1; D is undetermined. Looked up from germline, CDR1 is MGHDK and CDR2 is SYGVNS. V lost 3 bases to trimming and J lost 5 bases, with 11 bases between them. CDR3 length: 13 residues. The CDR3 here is CASSEALGDEQYF. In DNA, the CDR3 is TGTGCCAGCAGTGAGGCCCTGGGCGACGAGCAGTACTTC.

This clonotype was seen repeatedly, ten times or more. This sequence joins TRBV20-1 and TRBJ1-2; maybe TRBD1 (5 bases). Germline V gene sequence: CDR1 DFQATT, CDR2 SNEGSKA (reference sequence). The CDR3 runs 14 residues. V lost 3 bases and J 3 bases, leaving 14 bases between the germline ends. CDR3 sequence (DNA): TGCAGTGCTAGGACCCTAGGGGAGGACTATGGCTACACCTTC. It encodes CSARTLGEDYGYTF.

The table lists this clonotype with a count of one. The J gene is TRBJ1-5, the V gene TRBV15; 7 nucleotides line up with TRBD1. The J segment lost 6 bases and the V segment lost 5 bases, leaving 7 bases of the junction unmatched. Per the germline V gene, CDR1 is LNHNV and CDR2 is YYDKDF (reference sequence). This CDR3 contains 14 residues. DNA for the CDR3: TGTGCCACCAGCGGCCGGACAGGAGCTCAGCCCCAGCATTTT. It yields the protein CATSGRTGAQPQHF.

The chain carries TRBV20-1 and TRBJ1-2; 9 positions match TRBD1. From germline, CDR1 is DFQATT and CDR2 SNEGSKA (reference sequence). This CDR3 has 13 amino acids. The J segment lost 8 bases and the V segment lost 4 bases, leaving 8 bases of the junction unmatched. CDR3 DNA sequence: TGCAGTGCTATAACAGGGGGCCTGCGGGGCTACACCTTC. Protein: CSAITGGLRGYTF.

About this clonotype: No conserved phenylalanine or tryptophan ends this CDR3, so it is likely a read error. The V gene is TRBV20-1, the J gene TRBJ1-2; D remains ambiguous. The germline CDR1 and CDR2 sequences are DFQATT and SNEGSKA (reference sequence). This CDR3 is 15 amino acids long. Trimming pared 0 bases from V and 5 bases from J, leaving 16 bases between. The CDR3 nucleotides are TGCAGTGCTAGAGATGACGGGCACTCGGGGTATGGCTACACCCTC. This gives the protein CSARDDGHSGYGYTL.

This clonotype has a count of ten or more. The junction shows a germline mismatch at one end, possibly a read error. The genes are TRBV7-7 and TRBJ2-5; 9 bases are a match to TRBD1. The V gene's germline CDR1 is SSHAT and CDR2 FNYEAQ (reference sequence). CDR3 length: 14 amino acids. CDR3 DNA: TGTGCTAGCAGCCCAGGGACAGGGCGAAAGACCCAGTACTTC. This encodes CASSPGTGRKTQYF.

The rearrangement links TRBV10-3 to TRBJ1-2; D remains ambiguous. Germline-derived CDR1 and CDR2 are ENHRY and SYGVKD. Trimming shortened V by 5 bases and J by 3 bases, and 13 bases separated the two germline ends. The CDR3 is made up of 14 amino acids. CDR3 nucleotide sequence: TGTGCCATCAGTTTGGCCCCCGGGGACTATGGCTACACCTTC. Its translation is CAISLAPGDYGYTF.

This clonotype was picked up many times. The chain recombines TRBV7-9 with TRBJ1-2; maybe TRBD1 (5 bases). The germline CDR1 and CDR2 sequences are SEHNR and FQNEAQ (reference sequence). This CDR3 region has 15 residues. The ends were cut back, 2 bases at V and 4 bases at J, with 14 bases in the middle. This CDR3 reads CASSLSPIGAYGYTF. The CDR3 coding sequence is TGTGCCAGCAGCTTAAGCCCGATTGGGGCCTATGGCTACACCTTC.

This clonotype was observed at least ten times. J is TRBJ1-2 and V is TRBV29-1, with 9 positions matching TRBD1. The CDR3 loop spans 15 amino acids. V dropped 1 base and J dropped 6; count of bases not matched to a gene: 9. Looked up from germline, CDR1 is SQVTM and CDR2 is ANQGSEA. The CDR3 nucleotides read TGCAGCGTTGAAGGGACAGGGGAGAGTCGTAATGGCTACACCTTC. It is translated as CSVEGTGESRNGYTF.

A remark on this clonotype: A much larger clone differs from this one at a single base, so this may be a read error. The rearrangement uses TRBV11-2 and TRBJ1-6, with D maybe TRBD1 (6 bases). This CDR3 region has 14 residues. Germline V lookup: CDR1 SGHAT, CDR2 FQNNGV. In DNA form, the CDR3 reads TGTACCAGCAGCTTAGGCAGGGGAGATTCACCCCTCCACTTT. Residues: CTSSLGRGDSPLHF.

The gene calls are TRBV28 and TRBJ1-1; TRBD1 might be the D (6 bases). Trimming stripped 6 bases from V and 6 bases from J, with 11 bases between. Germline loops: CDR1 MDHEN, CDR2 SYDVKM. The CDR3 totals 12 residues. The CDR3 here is CASRGTIAEAFF. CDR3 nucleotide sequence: TGTGCCAGCAGGGGGACAATCGCTGAAGCTTTCTTT.

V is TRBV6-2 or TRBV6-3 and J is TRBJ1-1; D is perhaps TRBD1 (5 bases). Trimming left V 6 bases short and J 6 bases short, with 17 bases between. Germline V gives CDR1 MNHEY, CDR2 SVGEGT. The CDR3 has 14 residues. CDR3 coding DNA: TGTGCCAGCAGCAGACGAGGGGCCGACGCTGAAGCTTTCTTT. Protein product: CASSRRGADAEAFF.